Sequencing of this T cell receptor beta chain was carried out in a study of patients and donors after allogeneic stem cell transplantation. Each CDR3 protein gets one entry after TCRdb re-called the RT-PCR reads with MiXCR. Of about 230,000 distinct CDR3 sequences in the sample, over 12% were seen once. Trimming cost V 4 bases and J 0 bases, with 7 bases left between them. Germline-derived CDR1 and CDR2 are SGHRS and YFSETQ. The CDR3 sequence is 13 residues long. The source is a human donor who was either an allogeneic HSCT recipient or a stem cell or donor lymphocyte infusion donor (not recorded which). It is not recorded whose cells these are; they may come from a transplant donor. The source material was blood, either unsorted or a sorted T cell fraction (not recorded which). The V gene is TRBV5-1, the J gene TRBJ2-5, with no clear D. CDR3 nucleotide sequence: TGCGCCAGCAGCCAGGCGTACCAAGAGACCCAGTACTTC. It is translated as CASSQAYQETQYF.